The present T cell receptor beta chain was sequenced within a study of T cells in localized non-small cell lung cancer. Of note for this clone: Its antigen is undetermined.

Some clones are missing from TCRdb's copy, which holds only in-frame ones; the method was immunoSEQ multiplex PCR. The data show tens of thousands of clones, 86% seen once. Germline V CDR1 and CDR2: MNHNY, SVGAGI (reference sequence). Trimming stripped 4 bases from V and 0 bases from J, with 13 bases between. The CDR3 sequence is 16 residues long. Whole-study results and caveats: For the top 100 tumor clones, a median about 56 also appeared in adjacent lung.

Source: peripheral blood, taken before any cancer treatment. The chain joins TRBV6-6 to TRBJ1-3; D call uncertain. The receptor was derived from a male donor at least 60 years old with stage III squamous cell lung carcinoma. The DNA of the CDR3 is TGTGCCAGCAGTTTGAAGGGCCTCAGCTCTGGAAACACCATATATTTT. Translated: CASSLKGLSSGNTIYF.